The 30 T cell receptor beta chains given below trace back to one sample, sequenced in a study of T-cell reconstitution after alpha-beta-depleted transplantation in children. This sample's TCRbeta library carried unique molecular identifier barcodes. Using its own MiXCR run on the PCR reads, TCRdb lists one record per CDR3 protein. This table has hundreds of thousands of distinct CDR3 sequences, about 18% appearing once. The starting material was PBMCs from the stem cell graft donor, obtained from the stem cell graft. The source is a human donor who donated a stem cell graft to a child with acute lymphoblastic leukemia.

A remark on this clonotype: One end of the junction varies from germline; a read error may be responsible. This chain joins TRBV12-3 or TRBV12-4 and TRBJ1-2; D possibly corresponds to TRBD1 (5 bases). This CDR3 is built from 18 residues. CDR3 bases: TGTGCCTGCAGTTCCACCTCTCGGGGCCTCAGGCCGAACTATGGCTACACCTTC. It yields the protein CACSSTSRGLRPNYGYTF.

This chain joins TRBV12-3 or TRBV12-4 and TRBJ2-7; D might be TRBD1 (8 bases). CDR3 length: 15 residues. V dropped 5 bases and J dropped 6 bases, with 20 bases sitting between them. CDR3 coding DNA: TGTGCCAGCAGTCCCTACAGGGGGGGAGACGGCGAGCAGTACTTC. Translated, it gives CASSPYRGGDGEQYF.

The chain links TRBV12-3 or TRBV12-4 to TRBJ2-3; D not resolved. Trimming stripped 0 bases from V and 0 bases from J, with 13 bases between. This CDR3 has 17 residues. The chain's CDR3 is CASSLAVGGSSTDTQYF. The CDR3 DNA is TGTGCCAGCAGTTTAGCCGTAGGTGGCAGTAGCACAGATACGCAGTATTTT.

This clonotype was counted between two and nine times. CDR3 bases: TGTGCCAGCAGCTTTAGCGGGAGGGCCATAGAGACCCAGTACTTC. This encodes CASSFSGRAIETQYF. This rearrangement joins TRBV5-5 to TRBJ2-5, with 11 bases that match TRBD2. V lost 2 bases to trimming and J lost 4 bases; unmatched junction nucleotides: 4. Germline CDR1 and CDR2: SGHKS and YYEKEE (reference sequence). CDR3 length: 15 amino acids.

The chain couples TRBV12-3 or TRBV12-4 to TRBJ2-7, with 15 positions matching TRBD2. There are 22 residues in the CDR3. V trimming: 2 bases; J trimming: 3 bases; junction bases outside the gene matches: 20. The CDR3 protein is CASSLSMPGTPRTSGRDYEQYF. CDR3 sequence (DNA): TGTGCCAGCAGTTTAAGCATGCCGGGGACACCCAGGACTAGCGGGAGGGACTACGAGCAGTACTTC.

V and J are TRBV12-3 or TRBV12-4 and TRBJ2-7, with D possibly being TRBD1 or TRBD2 (5 bases each). The CDR3 runs to 14 residues. V lost 2 bases, J lost 3 bases, and 11 bases lay in between. The CDR3 is CASSLLGRDYEQYF. CDR3 DNA sequence: TGTGCCAGCAGTTTATTGGGACGGGACTACGAGCAGTACTTC.

The chain recombines TRBV7-9 with TRBJ1-2, with D hard to call. Germline CDR1 SEHNR, CDR2 FQNEAQ (reference sequence). The V end lost 5 bases, the J end lost 6 bases, and 16 bases lay between the germline ends. The CDR3 runs to 14 residues. The CDR3 DNA reads as TGTGCCAGCAGCCCCCCCCTTCTCCGCGATGGCTACACCTTC. Translated, it gives CASSPPLLRDGYTF.

This clonotype was counted a few times. The V and J genes are TRBV20-1 and TRBJ2-5, with D maybe TRBD2 (5 bases). CDR3 size: 13 residues. Germline V gene data show CDR1 as DFQATT and CDR2 as SNEGSKA (reference sequence). V was cut by 2 bases and J by 1 base, with 8 bases left in between. This CDR3 reads CSARTGFQETQYF. CDR3 coding DNA: TGCAGTGCTAGAACGGGGTTCCAAGAGACCCAGTACTTC.

The chain combines TRBV2 with TRBJ2-5, with 10 positions matching TRBD2. The CDR3 totals 17 residues. V lost 5 bases and J lost 4; bases outside the gene matches: 13. Per the germline V gene, CDR1 is SNHLY and CDR2 is FYNNEI. CDR3 coding DNA: TGTGCCAGCAGTTTTGATCCTCTAGCGGGAGTTGCAGAGACCCAGTACTTC. This codes for CASSFDPLAGVAETQYF.

The chain is built from TRBV10-3 and TRBJ1-2; D gene unclear. The CDR3 sequence is 12 residues long. Trimming removed 3 bases at V and 6 bases at J, with 8 bases between. Germline V gives CDR1 ENHRY, CDR2 SYGVKD. CDR3 sequence: CAISDGFDGYTF. Written as DNA, the CDR3 is TGTGCCATCAGTGACGGCTTCGATGGCTACACCTTC.

The rearrangement uses TRBV5-1 and TRBJ2-2; 7 nucleotides line up with TRBD1. V was clipped by 7 bases and J by 5 bases; unmatched bases: 11. CDR3 length equals 15 residues. Germline CDR1 SGHRS, CDR2 YFSETQ. The CDR3 sequence is CASAHRGERTGELFF. The CDR3 DNA follows: TGCGCCAGCGCTCACAGGGGAGAGAGGACCGGGGAGCTGTTTTTT.

This clonotype was detected ten times or more. The genes are TRBV5-1 and TRBJ2-1; possibly TRBD2 for D (5 bases). Germline lookup yields CDR1 SGHRS and CDR2 YFSETQ. CDR3 length: 12 amino acids. V lost 1 base, J lost 9 bases, and 8 bases lay in between. Here the CDR3 DNA reads TGCGCCAGCAGCTTGAAACGGGGTGAGCAGTTCTTC. This translates into CASSLKRGEQFF.

The chain has TRBV12-5 and TRBJ2-7, with 8 bases identical to TRBD2. The V gene's germline CDR1 is LGHNT and CDR2 FRNRAP. This CDR3 region has 16 residues. The V segment lost 5 bases and the J segment 6 bases; nucleotides outside the gene matches: 15. This CDR3 is CASGAPWGTRGSEQYF. CDR3 in DNA: TGTGCTAGTGGTGCCCCATGGGGGACTAGGGGGTCCGAGCAGTACTTC.

V gene TRBV12-3 or TRBV12-4 combines with J gene TRBJ2-7; 7 nucleotides agree with TRBD2. The CDR3 consists of 12 residues. Trimming removed 5 bases from V and 6 bases from J; junction bases left unmatched: 4. The CDR3, as DNA: TGTGCCAGCAGTACCGGGACTACCGAGCAGTACTTC. Encoded protein: CASSTGTTEQYF.

The rearrangement uses TRBV11-2 and TRBJ2-1, with D unclear. The V gene's germline CDR1 is SGHAT and CDR2 FQNNGV. V was shortened by 5 bases and J by 6 bases, with 26 bases between the two germline ends. The CDR3 is 18 amino acids. For the CDR3, the DNA is TGTGCCAGCAGCGCTAGACCAACGTCGGGCCCAACGGGCAATGAGCAGTTCTTC. Translating gives CASSARPTSGPTGNEQFF.

This clonotype was seen a handful of times. For the CDR3, the DNA is TGCAGCGTTGAACTTGGGGCGATCCGGGAGACCCAGTACTTC. It codes for CSVELGAIRETQYF. V is TRBV29-1 and J is TRBJ2-5; possible D gene TRBD1, 5 bases. Germline V lookup: CDR1 SQVTM, CDR2 ANQGSEA. This CDR3 is built from 14 residues. V lost 2 bases and J 5 bases, leaving 15 bases between the germline ends.

This clonotype occurred once. The gene calls are TRBV7-3 and TRBJ2-2; weak D call: TRBD2 (5 bases). V lost 5 bases and J lost 0, with 10 bases in between. Germline lookup yields CDR1 SGHTA and CDR2 FQGTGA. The CDR3 totals 15 residues. CDR3 in amino acids: CASSPRTPNTGELFF. CDR3 sequence (DNA): TGTGCCAGCAGCCCCCGGACTCCGAACACCGGGGAGCTGTTTTTT.

Details on this clonotype: The junction and the germline gene differ at one end; a read error may be behind it. The rearrangement joins TRBV5-1 to TRBJ2-1; D perhaps matches TRBD2 (6 bases). The germline V gene has CDR1 SGHRS and CDR2 YFSETQ. The CDR3 has 14 amino acids. The CDR3 DNA reads TGCGCCAGCAGCTCTAGCGTATCCTACAATCAGCAGTTCTTC. This translates into CASSSSVSYNQQFF.

This chain links TRBV9 with TRBJ2-1, with a tentative D call TRBD1 (6 bases). Germline values: CDR1 SGDLS, CDR2 YYNGEE. This CDR3 is built from 18 residues. The V end was cut by 5 bases, the J end by 0 bases, with 21 bases between. CDR3 in DNA: TGTGCCAGCAGGTATCCGGGACACCGCCCTAGCTCCTACAATGAGCAGTTCTTC. Encoded protein: CASRYPGHRPSSYNEQFF.

The chain joins TRBV5-1 to TRBJ2-5; D might be TRBD1 or TRBD2, each matching 5 bases. V was trimmed by 6 bases and J by 3 bases, leaving 15 bases between them. Germline loops: CDR1 SGHRS, CDR2 YFSETQ. The CDR3 length is 14 residues. CDR3 DNA: TGCGCCAGCAACCGGGGCAGACGAGAAGAGACCCAGTACTTC. Encoded protein: CASNRGRREETQYF.

This clonotype was counted only a few times. The chain couples TRBV2 to TRBJ2-5; perhaps D is TRBD1 or TRBD2 (6 bases each). In germline, CDR1 is SNHLY, CDR2 FYNNEI. Trimming removed 6 bases at V and 5 bases at J, with 16 bases between. The CDR3 length is 14 residues. The CDR3 spells CASRWTEGRETQYF. In nucleotides, the CDR3 is TGTGCCAGCAGGTGGACAGAAGGGAGGGAGACCCAGTACTTC.

This clonotype came up a few times. The rearrangement links TRBV12-3 or TRBV12-4 to TRBJ1-3, with D maybe TRBD1 (5 bases). V dropped 6 bases and J dropped 3 bases, with 15 bases sitting between them. The CDR3 is 15 amino acids. The CDR3 DNA follows: TGTGCCAGCAGCCCGGGGGGGACGGGTGGAAACACCATATATTTT. Protein: CASSPGGTGGNTIYF.

This chain connects TRBV28 to TRBJ2-3; the D gene could be TRBD1 or TRBD2 (6 bases each). The CDR3 loop spans 16 amino acids. The V and J ends lost 2 bases and 2 bases respectively, with 14 bases between them. Germline CDR1 is MDHEN and CDR2 is SYDVKM. The CDR3 sequence: CASSLETGRPTDTQYF. DNA of the CDR3: TGTGCCAGCAGTTTAGAAACAGGGAGGCCCACAGATACGCAGTATTTT. The complete variable domain, with remaining parts taken from reference TRBV28 and TRBJ2-3, reads DVKVTQSSRYLVKRTGEKVFLECVQDMDHENMFWYRQDPGLGLRLIYFSYDVKMKEKGDIPEGYSVSREKKERFSLILESASTNQTSMYLCASSLETGRPTDTQYFGPGTRLTVL.

In the case of this clonotype: A clone one base away is much larger, so this may be a read error. The V call is TRBV6-1, the J call TRBJ2-2; D gene uncertain. V lost 6 bases, J lost 6 bases, and 14 bases lay in between. This CDR3 contains 14 residues. Germline V lookup: CDR1 MNHNS, CDR2 SASEGT. The CDR3 DNA reads as TGTGCCAGCAGGAAGCCCACAGACCCCGGGGAGCTGTTTTTT. Translated: CASRKPTDPGELFF.

The V and J genes are TRBV5-5 and TRBJ1-5; perhaps TRBD1 as D (5 bases). Germline V lookup: CDR1 SGHKS, CDR2 YYEKEE (reference sequence). Trimming shortened V by 0 bases and J by 0 bases, and 16 bases separated the two germline ends. This CDR3 spans 18 amino acids. CDR3 coding DNA: TGTGCCAGCAGCTTGGCCTTTATCGGGGGATATAGCAATCAGCCCCAGCATTTT. This sequence encodes CASSLAFIGGYSNQPQHF.

This clonotype was recorded a few times. This chain links TRBV5-1 with TRBJ2-1, with TRBD1 identical over 10 bases. J lost 7 bases, V lost 1 base, and 5 bases had no gene match. This CDR3 is built from 15 residues. The germline V gene encodes CDR1 SGHRS and CDR2 YFSETQ. CDR3 region: CASSLWDRGLNEQFF. As DNA, the CDR3 is TGCGCCAGCAGCTTGTGGGACAGGGGCCTTAATGAGCAGTTCTTC.

V gene TRBV7-2 combines with J gene TRBJ2-4, with 11 bases identical to TRBD1. CDR3 length: 15 residues. The J segment lost 5 bases and the V segment lost 4 bases, leaving 4 bases of the junction unmatched. CDR1 and CDR2 from the germline V gene are SGHTA and FQGNSA. CDR3 sequence: CASSSGQGVENIQYF. CDR3 DNA sequence: TGTGCCAGCAGCTCGGGACAGGGGGTGGAAAACATTCAGTACTTC.

This clonotype was counted at least ten times. Germline is not matched at one junction end, which may reflect a read error. V usage is TRBV7-9 and J usage is TRBJ1-1, with unresolved D. CDR3 size: 13 residues. The germline V gene has CDR1 SEHNR and CDR2 FQNEAQ (reference sequence). The CDR3 sequence: CASSLSGDTEAFF. CDR3 sequence (DNA): TGCGCCAGCAGCTTAAGTGGGGACACTGAAGCTTTCTTT.

The rearrangement links TRBV5-5 to TRBJ2-7; TRBD2 matches 14 bases. Germline V lookup: CDR1 SGHKS, CDR2 YYEKEE (reference sequence). V lost 4 bases, J lost 4 bases, and 10 bases stayed unmatched. CDR3 size: 17 residues. CDR3 nucleotide sequence: TGTGCCAGCAGCCCTTCTCGAAGACTAGCGGGAGGGTACGAGCAGTACTTC. Amino acid sequence: CASSPSRRLAGGYEQYF.

This chain connects TRBV6-1 to TRBJ2-1, with a weak D call TRBD1 (6 bases). With 6 bases removed from V and 7 bases from J, the gap between germline ends came to 16 bases. Germline V gives CDR1 MNHNS, CDR2 SASEGT. The CDR3 totals 14 residues. As DNA, the CDR3 is TGTGCCAGCAGACTAACAGGGTCCGTTAATGAGCAGTTCTTC. Translated: CASRLTGSVNEQFF.